This T cell receptor beta chain stems from a study of T cell responses to AZD1222 COVID-19 vaccine. Study overall: Pooling was applied to second doses at about 4 or about 12 weeks.

As regards this clone: The antigen remains undetermined.

Study-wide results and caveats: Researchers report vaccine-associated CD4 TCRs spanning spike, with dominance at 160-218 and 743-854. Two AZD1222 administrations were followed by greater Spike-specific TCR breadth and depth. The sample set comprised mostly white British donors with more females, and clonal diversity was possibly underestimated.

Only in-frame clones appear in the TCRdb table, and some are missing; sequencing was by immunoSEQ multiplex PCR. In the table there are some 170,000 clones, roughly nine tenths of which are singletons. The source is an adult in good health. Here the sequenced sample was peripheral blood, taken on day 0 of AZD1222 vaccination.

The DNA of the CDR3 is TGTGCCAGTAGTATAGGTGGGGGGGCCGGGGAGCTGTTTTTT. This codes for CASSIGGGAGELFF. V and J are TRBV19 and TRBJ2-2; 7 positions match TRBD2. Per the germline V gene, CDR1 is LNHDA and CDR2 is SQIVND (reference sequence). Losses at the gene ends were 1 base for V and 6 bases for J; bases not matched to a gene: 2. The CDR3 is made up of 14 amino acids.